This T cell receptor (beta chain) was found in a study of CD8 T cells in ankylosing spondylitis. Study results and limitations: Peripheral blood samples showed relatively rare disease-linked clones, and these clones were CD8+. According to the report, clones linked to the disease were significantly enriched in matched synovial fluid samples taken from ankylosing spondylitis patients. Prior work had noted some motif variants in reactive arthritis blood and synovial fluid. Characteristic of ankylosing spondylitis blood, it appeared, was a TCR beta motif comprising several highly homologous variants.

The V and J ends lost 6 bases and 6 bases, in that order; junction bases with no gene match: 22. CDR3 length equals 20 residues. MiXCR was run by TCRdb on the 5' RACE reads, yielding one entry per CDR3 protein. The top ten clones hold 30% to 35% of a sample with 130,000 or so distinct CDR3 sequences, roughly 18% of them seen once. As concerns this clonotype: Its antigen is not identified.

Material for sequencing was blood, either unsorted or a sorted T cell fraction (not recorded which). The receptor was isolated from a male donor with ankylosing spondylitis. The rearrangement joins TRBV7-1 to TRBJ2-1, with 11 bases fitting TRBD2. TRBV7-1 is annotated as an ORF whose role is uncertain. DNA for the CDR3: TGTGCCAGCAGTCAGCGACCCGGGACTAGCGGACCAACGGGACGCAATGAGCAGTTCTTC. Translated: CASSQRPGTSGPTGRNEQFF.